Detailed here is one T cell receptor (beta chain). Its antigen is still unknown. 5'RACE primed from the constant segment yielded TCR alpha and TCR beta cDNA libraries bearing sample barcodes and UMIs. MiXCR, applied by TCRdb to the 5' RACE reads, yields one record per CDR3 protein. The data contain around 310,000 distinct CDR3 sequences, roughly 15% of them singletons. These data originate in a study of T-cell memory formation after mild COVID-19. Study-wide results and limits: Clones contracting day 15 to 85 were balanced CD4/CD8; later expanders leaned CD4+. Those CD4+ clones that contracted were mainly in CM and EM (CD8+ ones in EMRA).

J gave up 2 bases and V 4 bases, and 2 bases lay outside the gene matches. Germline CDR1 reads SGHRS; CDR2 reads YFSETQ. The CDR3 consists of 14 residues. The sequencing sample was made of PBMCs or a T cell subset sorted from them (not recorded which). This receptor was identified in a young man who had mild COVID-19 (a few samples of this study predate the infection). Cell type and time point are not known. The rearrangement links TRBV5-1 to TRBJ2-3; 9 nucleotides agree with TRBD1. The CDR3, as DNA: TGCGCCAGCAGCCGGACAGGGGTCACAGATACGCAGTATTTT. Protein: CASSRTGVTDTQYF.